The present T cell receptor (beta chain) was sequenced within a study of cytomegalovirus exposure and HLA in healthy donors. The V gene's germline CDR1 is KGHSH and CDR2 LQKENI. Trimming removed 3 bases at V and 2 bases at J, with 13 bases between. CDR3 length: 15 residues. PCR involved 60 Vbeta and 13 Jbeta primers. The data were produced by immunoSEQ multiplex PCR, yet TCRdb's version contains in-frame clones alone and is incomplete. The table records about 200,000 clones, about 77% of them present only once. This chain uses TRBV18 with TRBJ2-5, with D maybe TRBD2 (6 bases). The receptor was isolated from a woman in her twenties or thirties in good health and CMV-seropositive. The sequencing input was PBMCs. This CDR3 is CASSPRAGSQETQYF. CDR3 DNA: TGTGCCAGCTCACCTCGGGCGGGATCACAAGAGACCCAGTACTTC.